This T cell receptor beta chain was sequenced for a study of quantifying T cell responses using KT2 cells. For the study at large: cDNA was made from DNase-treated RNA using alpha and beta constant primers. The T4 ligation step was estimated to exceed 9% efficiency under optimum conditions. The second PCR was a qPCR stopped at a predetermined fluorescence threshold.

The cDNA 3' end received a ligated oligonucleotide with a UMI. First-round PCR used around 4 cycles and beta primers RC1.1 and RC1.2 covering TRBC1 and TRBC2. MiXCR, run by TCRdb on the UMI-ligation and nested PCR reads, gives a single entry per CDR3 protein. The sample lists about 33,000 distinct CDR3 sequences; about a tenth were seen once. The TCR sequence derives from a human donor. The sample comprised PBMCs spiked with cells of the T cell clone KT2.

The CDR3 protein is CASSLSGTYNEQFF. CDR3 coding DNA: TGTGCCAGCAGCTTGAGTGGTACGTACAATGAGCAGTTCTTC. V is TRBV11-3 and J is TRBJ2-1; no clear D. Per germline, CDR1 SGHNT and CDR2 YENEEA. The V end was cut by 3 bases, the J end by 4 bases, with 10 bases between. The CDR3 is 14 amino acids.